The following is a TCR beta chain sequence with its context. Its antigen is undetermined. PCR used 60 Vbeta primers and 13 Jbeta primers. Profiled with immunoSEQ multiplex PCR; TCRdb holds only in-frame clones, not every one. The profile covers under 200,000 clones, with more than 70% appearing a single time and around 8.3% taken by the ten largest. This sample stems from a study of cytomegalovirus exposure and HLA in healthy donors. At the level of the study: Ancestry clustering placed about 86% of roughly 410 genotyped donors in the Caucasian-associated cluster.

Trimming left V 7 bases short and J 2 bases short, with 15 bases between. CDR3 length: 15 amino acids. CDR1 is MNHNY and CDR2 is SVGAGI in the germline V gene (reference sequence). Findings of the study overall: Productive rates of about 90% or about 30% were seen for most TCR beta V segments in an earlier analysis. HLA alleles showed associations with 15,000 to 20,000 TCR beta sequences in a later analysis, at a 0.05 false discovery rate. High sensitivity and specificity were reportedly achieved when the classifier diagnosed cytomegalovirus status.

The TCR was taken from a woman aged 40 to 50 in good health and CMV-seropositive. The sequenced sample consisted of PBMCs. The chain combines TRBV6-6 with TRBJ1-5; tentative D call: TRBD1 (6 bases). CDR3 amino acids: CASTTQGVGNQPQHF. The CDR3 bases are TGTGCCAGCACCACACAGGGTGTAGGCAATCAGCCCCAGCATTTT.